Listed below are T cell receptor beta chains from one sample, sequenced in a study of blood T cells in healthy people across ages. TCRdb passed the 5' RACE reads through MiXCR, listing each CDR3 protein once. The table lists about 540,000 distinct CDR3 sequences, 24% of them singletons. This same sample was also taken into another study, of T cells of mothers and their children.

Sample: blood. The receptors here all came from a boy under 18 in good health. The CDR3 runs from the conserved cysteine through the conserved F or W. A D gene is named only where the DNA matches it firmly. Not every row has a clone size; where given, it reads once, few, many or a size class.

clone_size d_call j_call v_call cdr3_aa cdr3_nt
NA NA TRBJ1-4 TRBV5-1 CASSRTGEREKLFF TGCGCCAGCAGTCGTACCGGGGAGCGGGAAAAACTGTTTTTT
NA TRBD2 TRBJ2-2 TRBV7-3 CASSPGIAGVLLKSRELFF TGTGCCAGCAGCCCCGGGATAGCGGGAGTCCTTTTAAAGTCTAGGGAGCTGTTTTTT
NA TRBD2 TRBJ2-3 TRBV27 CASSSPGLAGTDTQYF TGTGCCAGCAGTTCCCCGGGACTAGCGGGGACAGATACGCAGTATTTT
few NA TRBJ2-1 TRBV29-1 CSVEEMGGYTQQFF TGCAGCGTTGAAGAAATGGGGGGATATACTCAGCAGTTCTTC
NA NA TRBJ2-7 TRBV20-1 CSARDPAVPSYEQYF TGCAGTGCTAGAGATCCAGCGGTGCCCTCCTACGAGCAGTACTTC
NA TRBD1 TRBJ1-4 TRBV10-3 CAISEERTGGSEKLFF TGTGCCATCAGTGAAGAAAGAACAGGGGGAAGTGAAAAACTGTTTTTT
NA TRBD2 TRBJ2-1 TRBV29-1 CSVSPGLLREQFF TGCAGCGTTTCCCCGGGACTACTGCGTGAGCAGTTCTTC
NA TRBD2 TRBJ2-7 TRBV27 CASRIAGGPFEQYF TGTGCCAGCAGGATAGCGGGAGGGCCATTCGAGCAGTACTTC
NA NA TRBJ2-7 TRBV11-2 CASSLDPGPFYEQYF TGTGCCAGCAGCTTAGATCCGGGGCCATTCTACGAGCAGTACTTC
NA TRBD1 TRBJ2-7 TRBV11-2 CASSSSRDRAVRQYF TGTGCCAGCAGCTCGAGCCGGGACAGGGCGGTCCGGCAGTACTTC
few NA TRBJ2-1 TRBV5-1 CASSPRGRGGYNEQFF TGCGCCAGCAGCCCCCGCGGGAGAGGGGGCTACAATGAGCAGTTCTTC
NA NA TRBJ2-3 TRBV4-3 CASSHQSTDTQYF TGCGCCAGCAGCCATCAAAGCACAGATACGCAGTATTTT
NA NA TRBJ1-5 TRBV27 CASSGAMGNQPQHF TGTGCCAGCTCCGGCGCCATGGGCAATCAGCCCCAGCATTTT
few NA TRBJ1-2 TRBV9 CASSPQIGSGTNYGYTF TGTGCCAGCAGCCCCCAGATAGGGTCAGGTACTAACTATGGCTACACCTTC
NA NA TRBJ1-5 TRBV4-1 CASSRTGGMEPQHF TGCGCCAGCAGCCGGACGGGTGGGATGGAACCCCAGCATTTT
NA NA TRBJ1-5 TRBV20-1 CSARKKRDQPQHF TGCAGTGCTAGAAAGAAACGGGATCAGCCCCAGCATTTT
many NA TRBJ2-5 TRBV4-1 CASSQEPGEGETQYF TGCGCCAGCAGCCAAGAGCCAGGGGAGGGAGAGACCCAGTACTTC
few NA TRBJ2-6 TRBV7-3 CASSADSGSGANVLTF TGTGCCAGCAGCGCGGACAGTGGCTCTGGGGCCAACGTCCTGACTTTC
NA TRBD1 TRBJ2-1 TRBV9 CASSDRDRVYNEQFF TGTGCCAGCAGCGACCGGGACAGGGTGTACAATGAGCAGTTCTTC
many NA TRBJ2-5 TRBV12-3/TRBV12-4 CASSLGPETQYF TGCGCCAGCAGCTTGGGCCCAGAGACCCAGTACTTC
NA TRBD2 TRBJ2-4 TRBV20-1 CSARDVTGGPWFPKNIQYF TGCAGTGCTAGAGATGTGACGGGGGGGCCATGGTTCCCCAAAAACATTCAGTACTTC
few NA TRBJ2-4 TRBV6-1 CASKDKNIQYF TGTGCCAGCAAGGACAAAAACATTCAGTACTTC
NA NA TRBJ1-5 TRBV20-1 CSAGGIRGGDQPQHF TGCAGTGCTGGGGGAATTAGGGGTGGGGATCAGCCCCAGCATTTT
few TRBD2 TRBJ2-1 TRBV28 CASSLWVVGRAEFF TGTGCCAGCAGTTTGTGGGTGGTCGGGAGGGCCGAGTTCTTC
many TRBD1 TRBJ1-1 TRBV12-3/TRBV12-4 CASSLAHRGTEAFF TGTGCCAGCAGTTTAGCGCACAGGGGGACTGAAGCTTTCTTT
once NA TRBJ2-1 TRBV29-1 CSVDLGRGREQFF TGCAGCGTTGATCTGGGTCGAGGACGAGAGCAGTTCTTC
NA NA TRBJ2-4 TRBV28 CASSSDREGEAKNIQYF TGTGCCAGCAGTTCGGACAGGGAGGGCGAAGCCAAAAACATTCAGTACTTC
NA TRBD1 TRBJ1-3 TRBV15 CATSRAQTGTDPGNTIYF TGTGCCACCAGCAGAGCACAGACAGGGACGGATCCTGGAAACACCATATATTTT
NA NA TRBJ2-5 TRBV27 CASTSIDSLPETQYF TGTGCCAGCACTTCGATTGACAGTCTCCCAGAGACCCAGTACTTC
NA TRBD2 TRBJ2-4 TRBV19 CASSIKAGGFKNIQYF TGTGCCAGTAGTATCAAGGCGGGAGGGTTTAAAAACATTCAGTACTTC
NA NA TRBJ1-2 TRBV7-3 CASRPGGNYGYTF TGTGCCAGCAGACCGGGGGGTAACTATGGCTACACCTTC
many NA TRBJ1-1 TRBV2 CASTLNTEAFF TGTGCCAGCACTTTGAACACTGAAGCTTTCTTT
NA NA TRBJ2-1 TRBV7-2 CASSPADASNEQFF TGTGCCAGCAGCCCCGCGGATGCCTCCAATGAGCAGTTCTTC
NA TRBD1 TRBJ1-6 TRBV28 CASKTQGAGSSPLHF TGTGCCAGCAAAACACAGGGGGCGGGGAGTTCACCCCTCCACTTT
few TRBD2 TRBJ2-1 TRBV30 CAWSYQAGVSNEQFF TGTGCCTGGAGTTATCAAGCGGGAGTGAGTAATGAGCAGTTCTTC
many NA TRBJ2-5 TRBV7-9 CASSGRGTETQYF TGTGCCAGCAGCGGGCGGGGTACGGAGACCCAGTACTTC
NA TRBD1 TRBJ2-2 TRBV7-9 CASSDILTGNMNTGELFF TGTGCCAGCAGCGATATCCTGACAGGGAATATGAACACCGGGGAGCTGTTTTTT
NA NA TRBJ2-7 TRBV5-5 CASSLDYSRGLYEQYF TGTGCCAGCAGCTTGGATTATAGCCGCGGCCTCTACGAGCAGTACTTC
NA TRBD2 TRBJ2-7 TRBV7-2 CASRTSGTSYEQYF TGTGCCAGCAGGACTAGCGGGACTTCCTACGAGCAGTACTTC
many NA TRBJ2-1 TRBV5-1 CASSFDFSYNEQFF TGCGCCAGCAGCTTTGACTTTTCCTACAATGAGCAGTTCTTC
NA NA TRBJ1-3 TRBV28 CASSLNRIPGNTIYF TGTGCCAGCAGTTTAAACCGGATCCCTGGAAACACCATATATTTT
NA NA TRBJ1-4 TRBV20-1 CSAGEGGAEKLFF TGCAGTGCTGGAGAAGGGGGGGCTGAAAAACTGTTTTTT
NA NA TRBJ2-1 TRBV25-1 CASSDPAEVYNEQFF TGTGCCAGCAGTGACCCGGCGGAAGTTTACAATGAGCAGTTCTTC